The clone carrying this T cell receptor beta chain was detected many times. Its antigen is not known. Germline V gives CDR1 SGHKS, CDR2 YYEKEE (reference sequence). The CDR3 is 15 residues long. Unmatched junction bases numbered 5, after V lost 2 bases and J lost 4 bases. The data derive from a study of molecular identifiers for immune sequencing clone quantification. Study-wide points: Detection of one spiked Jurkat cell's TCR RNA reportedly worked in 850,000 to 1,000,000 naive cells.

In TCRdb, the PCR reads were re-called with MiXCR into one record per CDR3 protein. The table records some 680,000 distinct CDR3 sequences, around 25% of them present only once. V usage is TRBV5-5 and J usage is TRBJ2-7; 11 nucleotides align to TRBD1. The sequenced sample was naive CD8+ T cells from blood, with Jurkat cell RNA spiked in. Subset of the sample: FACS-sorted CD8+CD4-CCR7+CD45RA+ naive T cells. This receptor was taken from a human donor in good health. Some libraries in this study had Jurkat cell RNA spiked in. Written as DNA, the CDR3 is TGTGCCAGCAGCTTCACCGGGACAGGGGGTTACGAGCAGTACTTC. As protein: CASSFTGTGGYEQYF.